Each of the 2 T cell receptor beta chains below was sequenced from the same sample in a study of cytomegalovirus exposure and HLA in healthy donors. Use of 60 Vbeta and 13 Jbeta primers characterized the PCR. Only in-frame clones appear in the TCRdb table, and some are missing; sequencing was by immunoSEQ multiplex PCR. The repertoire has 130,000 to 150,000 clones, 80% to 85% of them found once; the top ten carry more than 2%. Sequencing was performed on PBMCs. All receptors derive from a boy aged 2 to 10 in good health and CMV-seronegative.

The chain carries TRBV5-1 and TRBJ2-1; D call uncertain. The CDR3 extends over 13 amino acids. Germline V gene lookup returns CDR1 SGHRS and CDR2 YFSETQ. Between the trimmed V and J ends, which lost 1 base and 7 bases, there was a span of 9 bases. CDR3 region: CASSLSSSNEQFF. CDR3 sequence (DNA): TGCGCCAGCAGCTTGTCGTCCAGTAATGAGCAGTTCTTC.

This sequence joins TRBV28 and TRBJ2-2; D is perhaps TRBD2 (5 bases). CDR1 MDHEN and CDR2 SYDVKM come from the germline V gene. The CDR3 sequence is 16 residues long. Trimming took off 6 bases at V and 7 bases at J, with 21 bases between the two ends. DNA for the CDR3: TGTGCCAGCAGCCCCCCTCCCCTCCTAGGAGGCGGGGAGCTGTTTTTT. Encoded protein: CASSPPPLLGGGELFF.